These 3 T cell receptor beta chains came from one sample sequenced in a study of response to subunit inactivated influenza vaccine. TCRdb fed the RT-PCR reads into MiXCR, producing one record per CDR3 protein. Of 500,000 or so distinct CDR3 sequences in the sample, approximately 15% are singletons; the top ten hold about 3%. The sample was CD4+ T cells sorted from PBMCs, taken less than 30 months after vaccination. Receptor source: a man aged 50-75 years who received an inactivated influenza vaccine.

This clonotype was counted a few times. The V call is TRBV28, the J call TRBJ1-1; 12 bases match TRBD1. This CDR3 is built from 15 residues. Trimming cost V 6 bases and J 3 bases; bases outside gene matches: 5. CDR1 and CDR2 (germline): MDHEN, SYDVKM. The CDR3: CASRGQGAKDTEAFF. The CDR3 bases are TGTGCCAGCAGGGGACAGGGGGCGAAGGACACTGAAGCTTTCTTT.

The chain recombines TRBV20-1 with TRBJ1-5, with 10 bases identical to TRBD1. The CDR3 is 16 amino acids. V was pared by 7 bases and J by 1 base, with 10 bases of the junction left unmatched. Germline V CDR1 and CDR2: DFQATT, SNEGSKA (reference sequence). CDR3 residues: CSVLPGTGASNQPQHF. In DNA form, the CDR3 reads TGCAGTGTCCTACCCGGGACAGGGGCCAGCAATCAGCCCCAGCATTTT.

This clonotype was counted only a few times. J is TRBJ2-3 and V is TRBV27; D not certain. Trimming cost V 3 bases and J 2 bases, with 6 bases left between them. CDR1 and CDR2 from the germline V gene are MNHEY and SMNVEV (reference sequence). The CDR3 consists of 13 residues. This CDR3 reads CASSLSHTDTQYF. CDR3 sequence (DNA): TGTGCCAGCAGTTTGTCCCACACAGATACGCAGTATTTT.